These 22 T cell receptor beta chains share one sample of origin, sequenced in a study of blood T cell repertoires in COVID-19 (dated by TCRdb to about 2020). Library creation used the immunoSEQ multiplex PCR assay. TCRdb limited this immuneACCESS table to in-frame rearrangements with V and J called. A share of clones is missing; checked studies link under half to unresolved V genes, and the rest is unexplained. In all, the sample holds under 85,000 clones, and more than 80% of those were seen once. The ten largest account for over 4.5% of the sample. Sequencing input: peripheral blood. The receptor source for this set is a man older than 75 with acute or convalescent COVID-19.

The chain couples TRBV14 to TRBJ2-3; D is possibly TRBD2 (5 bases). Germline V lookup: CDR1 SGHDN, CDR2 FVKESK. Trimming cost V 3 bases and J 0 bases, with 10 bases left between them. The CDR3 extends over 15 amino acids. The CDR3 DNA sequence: TGTGCCAGCAGCCAGCGGACTGTTAGCACAGATACGCAGTATTTT. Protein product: CASSQRTVSTDTQYF.

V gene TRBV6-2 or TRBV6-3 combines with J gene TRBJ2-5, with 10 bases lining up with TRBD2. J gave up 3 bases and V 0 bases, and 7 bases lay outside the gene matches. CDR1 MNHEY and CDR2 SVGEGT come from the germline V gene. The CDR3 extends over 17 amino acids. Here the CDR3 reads CASSYSSGRSRKETQYF. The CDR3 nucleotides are TGTGCCAGCAGTTACTCTAGCGGGAGGTCCAGAAAAGAGACCCAGTACTTC.

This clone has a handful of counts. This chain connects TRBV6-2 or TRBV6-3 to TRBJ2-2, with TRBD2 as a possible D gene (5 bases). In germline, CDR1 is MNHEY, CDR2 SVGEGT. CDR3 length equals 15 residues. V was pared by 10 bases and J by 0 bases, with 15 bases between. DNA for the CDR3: TGTGCCAACAGCCGCGGAGGAGCGAACACCGGGGAGCTGTTTTTT. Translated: CANSRGGANTGELFF.

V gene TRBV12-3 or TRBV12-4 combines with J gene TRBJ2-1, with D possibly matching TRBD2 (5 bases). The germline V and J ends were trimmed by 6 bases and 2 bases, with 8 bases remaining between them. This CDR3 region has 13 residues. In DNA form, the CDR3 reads TGTGCCAGCAGACCCGGGGCCTACAATGAGCAGTTCTTC. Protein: CASRPGAYNEQFF.

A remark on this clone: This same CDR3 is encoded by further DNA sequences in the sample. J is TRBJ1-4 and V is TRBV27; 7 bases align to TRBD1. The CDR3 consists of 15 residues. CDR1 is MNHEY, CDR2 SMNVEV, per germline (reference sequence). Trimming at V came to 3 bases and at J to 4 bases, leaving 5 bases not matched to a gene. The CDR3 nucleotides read TGTGCCAGCAGTTTGGCGGGACAGCTTAATGAAAAACTGTTTTTT. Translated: CASSLAGQLNEKLFF. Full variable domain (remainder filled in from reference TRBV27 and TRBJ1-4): EAQVTQNPRYLITVTGKKLTVTCSQNMNHEYMSWYRQDPGLGLRQIYYSMNVEVTDKGDVPEGYKVSRKEKRNFPLILESPSPNQTSLYFCASSLAGQLNEKLFFGSGTQLSVL.

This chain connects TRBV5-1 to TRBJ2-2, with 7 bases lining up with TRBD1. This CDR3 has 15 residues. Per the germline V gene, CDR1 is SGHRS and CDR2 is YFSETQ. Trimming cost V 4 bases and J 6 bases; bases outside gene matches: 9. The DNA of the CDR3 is TGCGCCAGCAGCCCACGGCCAGGGGGATCCGGGGAGCTGTTTTTT. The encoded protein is CASSPRPGGSGELFF.

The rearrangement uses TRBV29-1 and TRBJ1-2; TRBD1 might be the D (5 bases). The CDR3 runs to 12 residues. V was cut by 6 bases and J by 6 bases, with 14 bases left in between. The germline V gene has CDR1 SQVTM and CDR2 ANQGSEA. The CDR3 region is CSVPRQSNGYTF. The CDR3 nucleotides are TGCAGCGTACCCCGACAGTCGAATGGCTACACCTTC.

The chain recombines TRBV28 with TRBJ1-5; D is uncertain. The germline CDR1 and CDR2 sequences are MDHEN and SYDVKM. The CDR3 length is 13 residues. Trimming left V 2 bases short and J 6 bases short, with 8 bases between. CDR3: CASSLVAFQPQHF. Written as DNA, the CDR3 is TGTGCCAGCAGTTTAGTGGCTTTTCAGCCCCAGCATTTT. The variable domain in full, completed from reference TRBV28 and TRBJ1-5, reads DVKVTQSSRYLVKRTGEKVFLECVQDMDHENMFWYRQDPGLGLRLIYFSYDVKMKEKGDIPEGYSVSREKKERFSLILESASTNQTSMYLCASSLVAFQPQHFGDGTRLSIL.

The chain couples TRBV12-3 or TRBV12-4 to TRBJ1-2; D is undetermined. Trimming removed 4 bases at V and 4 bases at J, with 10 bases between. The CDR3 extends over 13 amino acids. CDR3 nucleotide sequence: TGTGCCAGCAGTTCGGTCGGTGGCTATGGCTACACCTTC. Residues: CASSSVGGYGYTF.

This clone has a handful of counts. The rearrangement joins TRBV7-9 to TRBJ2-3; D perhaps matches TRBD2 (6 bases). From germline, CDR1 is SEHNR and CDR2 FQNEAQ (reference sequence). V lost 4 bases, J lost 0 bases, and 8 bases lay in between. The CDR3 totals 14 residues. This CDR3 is CASSWDSSTDTQYF. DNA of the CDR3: TGTGCCAGCAGCTGGGACTCTAGCACAGATACGCAGTATTTT.

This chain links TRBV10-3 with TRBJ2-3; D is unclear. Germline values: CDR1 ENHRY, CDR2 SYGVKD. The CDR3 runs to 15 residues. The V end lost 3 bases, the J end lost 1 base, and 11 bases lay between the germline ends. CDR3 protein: CAISDPPVGTDTQYF. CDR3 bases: TGTGCCATCAGTGACCCGCCAGTGGGCACAGATACGCAGTATTTT.

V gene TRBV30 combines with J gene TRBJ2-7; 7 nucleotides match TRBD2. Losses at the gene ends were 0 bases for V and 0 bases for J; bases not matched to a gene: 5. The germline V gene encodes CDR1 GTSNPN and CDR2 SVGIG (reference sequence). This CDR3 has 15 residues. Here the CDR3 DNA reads TGTGCCTGGAGTGTACGCGGACTAGACTCCTACGAGCAGTACTTC. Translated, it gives CAWSVRGLDSYEQYF.

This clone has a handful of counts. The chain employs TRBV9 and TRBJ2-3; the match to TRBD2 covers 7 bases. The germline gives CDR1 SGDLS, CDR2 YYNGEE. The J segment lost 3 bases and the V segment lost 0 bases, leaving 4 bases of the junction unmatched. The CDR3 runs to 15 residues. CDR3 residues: CASSVGAGETDTQYF. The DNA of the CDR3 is TGTGCCAGCAGCGTAGGTGCGGGGGAGACAGATACGCAGTATTTT.

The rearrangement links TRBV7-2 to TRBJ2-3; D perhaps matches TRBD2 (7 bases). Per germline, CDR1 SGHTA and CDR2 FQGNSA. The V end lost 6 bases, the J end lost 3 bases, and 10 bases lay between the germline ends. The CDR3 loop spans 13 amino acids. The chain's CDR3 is CASRRGGTDTQYF. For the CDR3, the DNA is TGTGCCAGCAGAAGGGGGGGGACAGATACGCAGTATTTT.

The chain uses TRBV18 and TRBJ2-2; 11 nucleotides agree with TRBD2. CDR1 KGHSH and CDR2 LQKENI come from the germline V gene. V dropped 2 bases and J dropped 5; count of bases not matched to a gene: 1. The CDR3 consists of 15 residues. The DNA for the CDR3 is TGTGCCAGCTCACCATCTAGCGGGGGGACCGGGGAGCTGTTTTTT. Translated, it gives CASSPSSGGTGELFF.

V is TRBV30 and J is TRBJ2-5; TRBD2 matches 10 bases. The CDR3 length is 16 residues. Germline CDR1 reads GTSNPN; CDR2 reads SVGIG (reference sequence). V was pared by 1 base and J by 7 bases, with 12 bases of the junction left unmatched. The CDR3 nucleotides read TGTGCCTGGAGTGAAACACAGCGGGGGGGCCCAGGGACCCAGTACTTC. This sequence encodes CAWSETQRGGPGTQYF.

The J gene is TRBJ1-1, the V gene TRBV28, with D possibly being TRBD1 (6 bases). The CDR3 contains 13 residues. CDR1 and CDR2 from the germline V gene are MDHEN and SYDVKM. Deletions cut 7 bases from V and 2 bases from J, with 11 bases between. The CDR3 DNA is TGTGCCAGCATGGGGGGGGCAAACACTGAAGCTTTCTTT. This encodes CASMGGANTEAFF.

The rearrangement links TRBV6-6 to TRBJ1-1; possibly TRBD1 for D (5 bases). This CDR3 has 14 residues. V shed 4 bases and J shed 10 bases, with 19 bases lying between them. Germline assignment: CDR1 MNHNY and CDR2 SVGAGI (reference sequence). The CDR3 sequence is CASSSAPGLPVAFF. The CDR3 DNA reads TGTGCCAGCAGTTCCGCACCGGGACTGCCGGTAGCTTTCTTT.

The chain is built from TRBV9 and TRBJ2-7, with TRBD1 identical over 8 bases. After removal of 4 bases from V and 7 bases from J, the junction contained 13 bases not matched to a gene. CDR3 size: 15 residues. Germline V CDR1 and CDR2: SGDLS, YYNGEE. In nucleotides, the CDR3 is TGTGCCAGCAGCAAGACAGGGGAGAGGACGGGGGAGCAGTACTTC. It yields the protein CASSKTGERTGEQYF. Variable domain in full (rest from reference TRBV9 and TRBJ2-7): DSGVTQTPKHLITATGQRVTLRCSPRSGDLSVYWYQQSLDQGLQFLIQYYNGEERAKGNILERFSAQQFPDLHSELNLSSLELGDSALYFCASSKTGERTGEQYFGPGTRLTVT.

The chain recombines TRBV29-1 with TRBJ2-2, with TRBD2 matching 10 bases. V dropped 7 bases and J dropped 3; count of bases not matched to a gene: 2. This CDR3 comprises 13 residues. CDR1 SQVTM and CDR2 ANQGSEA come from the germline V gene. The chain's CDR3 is CSASGGDTGELFF. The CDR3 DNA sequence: TGCAGCGCTAGCGGGGGAGACACCGGGGAGCTGTTTTTT.

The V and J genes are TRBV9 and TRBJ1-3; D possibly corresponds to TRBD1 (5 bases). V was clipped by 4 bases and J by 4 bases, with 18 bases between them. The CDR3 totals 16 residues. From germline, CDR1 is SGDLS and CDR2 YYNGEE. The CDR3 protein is CASSSLGEVGGNTIYF. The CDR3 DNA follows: TGTGCCAGCAGCTCTCTAGGGGAAGTAGGGGGAAACACCATATATTTT.

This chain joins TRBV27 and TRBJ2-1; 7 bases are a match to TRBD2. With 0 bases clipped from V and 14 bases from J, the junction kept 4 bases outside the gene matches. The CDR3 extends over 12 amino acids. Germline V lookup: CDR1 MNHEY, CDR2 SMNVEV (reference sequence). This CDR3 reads CASSLSAGAKFF. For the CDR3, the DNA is TGTGCCAGCAGTTTATCGGCGGGAGCAAAGTTCTTC.